This T cell receptor (beta chain) comes out of a study of T cells in Graves' hyperthyroidism and ophthalmopathy. In the study overall: Peripheral blood specimens were obtained at initial diagnosis, prior to any treatment. Overall study findings and caveats: Separating ophthalmopathy from stable hyperthyroidism was achieved by a 13 V-J model. Most clonotypes expanded in thyroid above 0.001 were likewise present in blood.

The germline V and J ends were trimmed by 3 bases and 7 bases, with 12 bases remaining between them. This CDR3 contains 13 residues. Authors of the study amplified TCR beta CDR3 regions from RNA transcripts. Using the HTBI primer set, a first-round RT-PCR was run on the TCR CDR3. Each CDR3 protein gets one entry after TCRdb re-called the multiplex PCR reads with MiXCR. The data show fewer than 400,000 distinct CDR3 sequences, with around 14% seen just once and roughly 26% held by the top ten. Blood dates from first hyperthyroidism diagnosis, before any ophthalmopathy symptoms. Concerning this clonotype: Antigen specificity is unknown.

V and J are TRBV12-3 or TRBV12-4 and TRBJ2-5; possible D gene TRBD1, 5 bases. The receptor was isolated from a woman aged 18-30 years with Graves' hyperthyroidism that later progressed to Graves' ophthalmopathy. The specimen was blood. The CDR3: CASSLDGQPTQYF. The CDR3 bases are TGTGCCAGCAGTTTGGACGGACAACCGACCCAGTACTTC.